This is a list of T cell receptor beta chains from one sample in a study of beta chain features in type 1 diabetes. The protocol was immunoSEQ multiplex PCR, while the TCRdb copy is restricted to in-frame clones and leaves out a portion. The sample lists 240,000 or so clones, less than 35% occurring once. Sequenced sample: central memory CD4+ T cells from blood. All receptors derive from a young man in good health. Both conserved end residues are part of each CDR3. D genes are given only for firm matches. Only some rows state a clone size, as once, few, many or a class for expanded clones.

few - TRBJ2-7 TRBV6-5 CASSYSSGVYEQYF TGTGCCAGCAGTTACTCGTCCGGGGTCTACGAGCAGTACTTC
- - TRBJ2-7 TRBV5-6 CASSSDLLWYF TGTGCCAGCAGCTCAGATCTACTATGGTACTTC
- TRBD1 TRBJ2-5 TRBV5-1 CASSNGQGVKETQYF TGCGCCAGCAGCAATGGACAGGGGGTGAAGGAGACCCAGTACTTC
- TRBD1 TRBJ2-2 TRBV30 CAQRDRGNTGELFF TGTGCTCAGCGGGACAGGGGCAACACCGGGGAGCTGTTTTTT
- TRBD1 TRBJ1-6 TRBV30 CALPGTGSTLHF TGTGCCTTACCCGGGACAGGGAGTACCCTCCACTTT
- - TRBJ1-2 TRBV29-1 CSVEYGEKANYGYTF TGCAGCGTTGAATACGGTGAGAAAGCTAACTATGGCTACACCTTC
- TRBD1 TRBJ2-7 TRBV7-2 CASSPNRGPYEQYF TGTGCCAGCAGCCCAAACAGGGGCCCCTACGAGCAGTACTTC
few - TRBJ2-3 TRBV5-4 CASSAGVAGRGADTQYF TGTGCCAGCAGCGCCGGGGTAGCCGGGAGAGGGGCAGATACGCAGTATTTT
- - TRBJ2-1 TRBV7-9 CASSLARDVGYNEQFF TGTGCCAGCAGCTTAGCTAGGGACGTTGGTTACAATGAGCAGTTCTTC
- - TRBJ2-7 TRBV14 CASSQGAQGRSGFRSAEQYF TGTGCCAGCAGCCAAGGCGCCCAAGGGAGATCGGGGTTTCGGTCGGCCGAGCAGTACTTC